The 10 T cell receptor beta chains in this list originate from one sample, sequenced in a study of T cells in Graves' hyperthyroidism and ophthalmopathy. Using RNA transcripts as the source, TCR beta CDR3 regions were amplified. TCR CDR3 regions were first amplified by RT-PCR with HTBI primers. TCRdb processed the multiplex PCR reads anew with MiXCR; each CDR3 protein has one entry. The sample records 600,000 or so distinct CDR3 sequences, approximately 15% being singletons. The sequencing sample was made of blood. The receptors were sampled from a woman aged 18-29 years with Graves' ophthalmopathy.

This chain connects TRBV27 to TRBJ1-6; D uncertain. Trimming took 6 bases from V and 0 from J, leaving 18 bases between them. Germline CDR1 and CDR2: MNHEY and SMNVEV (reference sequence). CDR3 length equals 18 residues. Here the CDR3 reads CASRGLEGTSSYNSPLHF. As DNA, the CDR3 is TGTGCCAGCAGAGGTCTTGAGGGAACGAGCTCCTATAATTCACCCCTCCACTTT.

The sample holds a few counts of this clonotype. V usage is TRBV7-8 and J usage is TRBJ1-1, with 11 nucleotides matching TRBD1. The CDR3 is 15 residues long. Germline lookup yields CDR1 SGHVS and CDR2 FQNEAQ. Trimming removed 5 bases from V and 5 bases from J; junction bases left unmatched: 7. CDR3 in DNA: TGTGCCAGCAGCCGACTGGGACAGGGGGGAACTGAAGCTTTCTTT. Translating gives CASSRLGQGGTEAFF.

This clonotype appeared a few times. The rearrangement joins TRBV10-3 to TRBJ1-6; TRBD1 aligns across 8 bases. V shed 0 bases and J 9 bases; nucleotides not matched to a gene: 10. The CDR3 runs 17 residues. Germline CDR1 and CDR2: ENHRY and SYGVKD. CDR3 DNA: TGTGCCATCAGTGAGTCCCATTCCCAGGGGGCTCGTTCACCCCTCCACTTT. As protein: CAISESHSQGARSPLHF.

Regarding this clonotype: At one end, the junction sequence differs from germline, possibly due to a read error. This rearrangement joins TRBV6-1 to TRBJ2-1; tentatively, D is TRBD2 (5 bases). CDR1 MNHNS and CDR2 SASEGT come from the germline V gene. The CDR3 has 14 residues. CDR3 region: CASSLGGLYSEQFF. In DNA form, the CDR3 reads TGTGCCTCCTCTCTAGGTGGACTCTACAGTGAGCAGTTCTTC.

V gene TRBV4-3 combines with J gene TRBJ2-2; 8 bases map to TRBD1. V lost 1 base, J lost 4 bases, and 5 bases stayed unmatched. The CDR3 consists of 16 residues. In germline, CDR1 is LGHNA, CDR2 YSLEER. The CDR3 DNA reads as TGCGCCAGCAGCCAAGTTCAGGGGGCGGGCACCGGGGAGCTGTTTTTT. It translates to CASSQVQGAGTGELFF.

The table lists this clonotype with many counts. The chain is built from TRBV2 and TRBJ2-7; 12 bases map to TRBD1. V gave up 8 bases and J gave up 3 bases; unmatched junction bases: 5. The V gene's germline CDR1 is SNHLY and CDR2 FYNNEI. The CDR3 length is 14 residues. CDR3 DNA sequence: TGTGCCAGCTCGGGACAGGGGGCTATCTACGAGCAGTACTTC. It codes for CASSGQGAIYEQYF.

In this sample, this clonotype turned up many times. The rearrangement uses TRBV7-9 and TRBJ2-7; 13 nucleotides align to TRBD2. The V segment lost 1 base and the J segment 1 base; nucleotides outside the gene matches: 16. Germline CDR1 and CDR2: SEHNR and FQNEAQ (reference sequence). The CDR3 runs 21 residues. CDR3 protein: CASSLGSVGLAGAPASYEQYF. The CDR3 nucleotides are TGTGCCAGCAGCTTAGGTAGTGTAGGACTAGCGGGAGCACCAGCGTCCTACGAGCAGTACTTC. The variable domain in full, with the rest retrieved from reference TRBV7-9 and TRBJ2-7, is DTGVSQNPRHKITKRGQNVTFRCDPISEHNRLYWYRQTLGQGPEFLTYFQNEAQLEKSRLLSDRFSAERPKGSFSTLEIQRTEQGDSAMYLCASSLGSVGLAGAPASYEQYFGPGTRLTVT.

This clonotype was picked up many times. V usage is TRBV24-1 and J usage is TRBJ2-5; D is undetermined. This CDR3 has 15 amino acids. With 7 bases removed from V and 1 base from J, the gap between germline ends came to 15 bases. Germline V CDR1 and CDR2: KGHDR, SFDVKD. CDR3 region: CATSQHVAIQETQYF. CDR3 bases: TGTGCCACCAGCCAACACGTGGCCATCCAAGAGACCCAGTACTTC.

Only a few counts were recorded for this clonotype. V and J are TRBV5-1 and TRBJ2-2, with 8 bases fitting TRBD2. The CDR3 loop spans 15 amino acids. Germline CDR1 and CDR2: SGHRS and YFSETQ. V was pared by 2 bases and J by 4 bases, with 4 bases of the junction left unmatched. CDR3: CASSFGLASTGELFF. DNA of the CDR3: TGCGCCAGCAGCTTCGGACTAGCCAGCACCGGGGAGCTGTTTTTT. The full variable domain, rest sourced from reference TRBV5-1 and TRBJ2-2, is KAGVTQTPRYLIKTRGQQVTLSCSPISGHRSVSWYQQTPGQGLQFLFEYFSETQRNKGNFPGRFSGRQFSNSRSEMNVSTLELGDSALYLCASSFGLASTGELFFGEGSRLTVL.

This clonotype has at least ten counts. The CDR3 region has the DNA TGTGCCAGCAACAGACAGGACTCGAATTCACCCCTCCACTTT. It is translated as CASNRQDSNSPLHF. The chain employs TRBV2 and TRBJ1-6, with D perhaps matching TRBD1 (6 bases). Per germline, CDR1 SNHLY and CDR2 FYNNEI. The ends were cut back, 7 bases at V and 7 bases at J, with 14 bases in the middle. The CDR3 loop spans 14 amino acids.